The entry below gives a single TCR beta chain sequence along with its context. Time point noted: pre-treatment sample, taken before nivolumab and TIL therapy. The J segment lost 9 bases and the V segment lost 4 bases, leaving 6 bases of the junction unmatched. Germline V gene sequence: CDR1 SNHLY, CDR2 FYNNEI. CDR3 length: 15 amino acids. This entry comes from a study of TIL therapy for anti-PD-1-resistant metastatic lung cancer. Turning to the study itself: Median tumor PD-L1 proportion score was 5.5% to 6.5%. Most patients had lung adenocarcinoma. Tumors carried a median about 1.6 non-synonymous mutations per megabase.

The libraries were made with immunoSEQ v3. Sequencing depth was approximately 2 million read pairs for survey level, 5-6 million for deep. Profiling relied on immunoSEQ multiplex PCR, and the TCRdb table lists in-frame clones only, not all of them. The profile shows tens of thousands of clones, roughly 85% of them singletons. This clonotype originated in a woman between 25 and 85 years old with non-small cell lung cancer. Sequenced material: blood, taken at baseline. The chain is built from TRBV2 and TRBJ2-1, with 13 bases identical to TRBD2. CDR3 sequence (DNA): TGTGCCAGCAGTGGAACTAGCGGGGGGGCATTTGAGCAGTTCTTC. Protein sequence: CASSGTSGGAFEQFF.